The present T cell receptor (beta chain) was sequenced within a study of PD-1 blockade in classical Hodgkin lymphoma. Study-level points and caveats: Complete responders' baseline diversity resembled that of newly diagnosed patients. According to reports, newly diagnosed patients had lower baseline TCR diversity than healthy donors, and relapsed/refractory patients had lower baseline TCR diversity still. The causes of the repertoire differences, possibly disease activity or prior therapy, remain undefined. Exclusion removed patients who began nivolumab under 1 year after ASCT.

V dropped 1 base and J dropped 2 bases, with 9 bases sitting between them. The CDR3 covers 14 residues. Germline loops: CDR1 SGHTA, CDR2 FQGNSA. With respect to this clone: Its antigen is still unknown.

Using immunoSEQ multiplex PCR, the repertoire was profiled, and TCRdb retains in-frame clones only, with some absent. The profile shows 35,000 to 45,000 clones, approximately 69% of them singletons. Relapses following autologous stem cell transplantation were seen in all patients, with brentuximab vedotin exposure varying. The receptor was isolated from a human donor with classical Hodgkin lymphoma. The sample in question was peripheral blood mononuclear cells (PBMCs), obtained before the second cycle of nivolumab. The chain is built from TRBV7-2 and TRBJ2-7; D unresolved. As DNA, the CDR3 is TGTGCCAGCAGCTTAGTAGGAAGGGCCTACGAGCAGTACTTC. Translating gives CASSLVGRAYEQYF.